A single sample gave rise to the 29 T cell receptor beta chains below, sequenced in a study of somatic mutations in cytotoxic T cells in rheumatoid arthritis. Using immunoSEQ multiplex PCR, the repertoire was profiled, and TCRdb retains in-frame clones only, with some absent. Of 17,000 or so clones listed, approximately 81% were seen once; the top ten hold under 9%. Sequencing input: CD8+ T cells sorted from blood. Receptors originate from a woman in her thirties or forties with rheumatoid arthritis.

The CDR3 region is CASSLLGLAGVLCYEQYF. CDR3 DNA sequence: TGTGCCAGCAGCTTATTGGGACTAGCGGGAGTACTCTGCTACGAGCAGTACTTC. The V call is TRBV7-4, the J call TRBJ2-7, with 14 bases fitting TRBD2. CDR3 length equals 18 residues. Trimming removed 2 bases from V and 3 bases from J; junction bases left unmatched: 9. CDR1 and CDR2 from the germline V gene are SGHVT and SQSDAQ.

The chain has TRBV6-5 and TRBJ2-5; a possible D gene is TRBD2 (7 bases). The DNA end favors TRBJ2-7, so the J call may be wrong. CDR3 length equals 14 residues. Germline lookup yields CDR1 MNHEY and CDR2 SVGAGI. CDR3 sequence reads: CASSGGGLSYEQYF. The DNA of the CDR3 is TGTGCCAGCAGTGGGGGGGGGCTCTCCTACGAGCAGTACTTC.

This chain links TRBV5-4 with TRBJ2-5; D possibly corresponds to TRBD1 (8 bases). V was clipped by 4 bases and J by 2 bases, with 15 bases between them. CDR1 and CDR2 (germline): SGHNT, YYREEE (reference sequence). The length of the CDR3 is 15 residues. Here the CDR3 reads CASSAGQGGQETQYF. CDR3 in DNA: TGTGCCAGCAGCGCCGGACAGGGAGGGCAAGAGACCCAGTACTTC.

J is TRBJ2-5 and V is TRBV11-2; possibly TRBD2 for D (5 bases). This CDR3 spans 15 amino acids. Per the germline V gene, CDR1 is SGHAT and CDR2 is FQNNGV. Trimming cost V 5 bases and J 4 bases, with 17 bases left between them. The CDR3 region is CASSGHLRAGETQYF. The CDR3 bases are TGTGCCAGCAGCGGCCACCTGAGGGCCGGAGAGACCCAGTACTTC.

The rearrangement uses TRBV28 and TRBJ2-5, with TRBD2 matching 10 bases. The germline V gene has CDR1 MDHEN and CDR2 SYDVKM. This CDR3 contains 18 residues. The ends lost 2 bases at V and 1 base at J; junction bases unmatched: 10. The CDR3: CASSLLPAGGGFQETQYF. The CDR3 DNA reads as TGTGCCAGCAGTTTACTCCCAGCGGGAGGGGGGTTCCAAGAGACCCAGTACTTC.

The chain employs TRBV13 and TRBJ2-2, with 9 bases aligning to TRBD1. Per germline, CDR1 PRHDT and CDR2 FYEKMQ (reference sequence). V lost 2 bases and J lost 8; bases outside the gene matches: 12. This CDR3 has 17 amino acids. This CDR3 reads CASSLRPGTGLIGELFF. As DNA, the CDR3 is TGTGCCAGCAGCTTACGACCCGGGACAGGGCTAATAGGGGAGCTGTTTTTT.

This clone has only one observation. This rearrangement joins TRBV6-5 to TRBJ2-7; 7 bases are a match to TRBD2. The germline CDR1 and CDR2 sequences are MNHEY and SVGAGI. The V gene end was trimmed by 4 bases and the J gene end by 5 bases; junction bases not matched to a gene: 5. There are 13 residues in the CDR3. Here the CDR3 reads CASSWGGSNEQYF. The CDR3 DNA is TGTGCCAGCAGTTGGGGCGGGAGCAACGAGCAGTACTTC.

This chain uses TRBV5-4 with TRBJ2-5, with TRBD2 matching over 14 bases. J gave up 2 bases and V 2 bases, and 8 bases lay outside the gene matches. There are 18 residues in the CDR3. From germline, CDR1 is SGHNT and CDR2 YYREEE (reference sequence). DNA for the CDR3: TGTGCCAGCAGCTTCGCCCGGACTAGCGGGGGGCTACAAGAGACCCAGTACTTC. Protein: CASSFARTSGGLQETQYF.

The chain has TRBV9 and TRBJ2-7; D is possibly TRBD1 (6 bases). The V end lost 4 bases, the J end lost 4 bases, and 15 bases lay between the germline ends. This CDR3 is 14 amino acids long. The germline V gene encodes CDR1 SGDLS and CDR2 YYNGEE. As DNA, the CDR3 is TGTGCCAGCAGCTCCTCAGGGGTTGGGTACGAGCAGTACTTC. Its translation is CASSSSGVGYEQYF. Together with reference TRBV9 and TRBJ2-7, the CDR3 gives the full variable domain: DSGVTQTPKHLITATGQRVTLRCSPRSGDLSVYWYQQSLDQGLQFLIQYYNGEERAKGNILERFSAQQFPDLHSELNLSSLELGDSALYFCASSSSGVGYEQYFGPGTRLTVT.

The table lists this clone with a count of one. The J gene is TRBJ1-2, the V gene TRBV5-1; a weak D match, TRBD1 (6 bases). The CDR3 is made up of 14 amino acids. Germline V CDR1 and CDR2: SGHRS, YFSETQ. Trimming took off 0 bases at V and 6 bases at J, with 12 bases between the two ends. This CDR3 is CASSLVGGPDGYTF. In DNA, the CDR3 is TGCGCCAGCAGCTTGGTCGGGGGGCCGGATGGCTACACCTTC.

This rearrangement joins TRBV18 to TRBJ2-5; possibly TRBD2 for D (6 bases). This CDR3 has 15 residues. Trimming stripped 3 bases from V and 5 bases from J, with 16 bases between. Looked up from germline, CDR1 is KGHSH and CDR2 is LQKENI. CDR3 DNA: TGTGCCAGCTCACCTTTAAGGGCAGGAGGGGAGACCCAGTACTTC. It specifies CASSPLRAGGETQYF.

The V and J genes are TRBV2 and TRBJ2-3; D call uncertain. Trimming left V 11 bases short and J 3 bases short, with 6 bases between. CDR3 size: 10 residues. Germline V gene data show CDR1 as SNHLY and CDR2 as FYNNEI. The CDR3 sequence is CAETTDTQYF. In DNA, the CDR3 is TGTGCCGAAACTACAGATACGCAGTATTTT. Using reference TRBV2 and TRBJ2-3 for the parts outside the CDR3, the full variable domain is EPEVTQTPSHQVTQMGQEVILRCVPISNHLYFYWYRQILGQKVEFLVSFYNNEISEKSEIFDDQFSVERPDGSNFTLKIRSTKLEDSAMYFCAETTDTQYFGPGTRLTVL.

The rearrangement uses TRBV5-1 and TRBJ2-5; TRBD1 agrees at 9 bases. Germline V CDR1 and CDR2: SGHRS, YFSETQ. The CDR3 covers 15 residues. After removal of 4 bases from V and 2 bases from J, the junction contained 6 bases not matched to a gene. The DNA of the CDR3 is TGCGCCAGCAGCCTCGGGACAGGGAGGCAAGAGACCCAGTACTTC. This translates into CASSLGTGRQETQYF.

The V call is TRBV7-2, the J call TRBJ2-1; D is uncertain. The CDR3 is 11 residues long. Germline CDR1 reads SGHTA; CDR2 reads FQGNSA. Trimming pared 7 bases from V and 7 bases from J, leaving 8 bases between. The CDR3 region has the DNA TGTGCCAGCACCCAGGCGAATGAGCAGTTCTTC. The encoded protein is CASTQANEQFF.

The chain couples TRBV7-9 to TRBJ2-1; TRBD2 might be the D (7 bases). The CDR3 totals 14 residues. Germline CDR1 and CDR2: SEHNR and FQNEAQ (reference sequence). Trimming stripped 6 bases from V and 3 bases from J, with 12 bases between. CDR3 protein: CASREGGLYNEQFF. CDR3 nucleotides: TGTGCCAGCAGGGAGGGGGGGCTCTACAATGAGCAGTTCTTC.

This clone came up once. The chain combines TRBV6-5 with TRBJ2-1; D remains unclear. This CDR3 is 12 amino acids long. V lost 7 bases and J lost 5, with 9 bases in between. Germline V gene data show CDR1 as MNHEY and CDR2 as SVGAGI. The DNA of the CDR3 is TGTGCCAGCATCGGCGGTGACAATGAGCAGTTCTTC. Protein: CASIGGDNEQFF.

There are a few counts of this clone. The chain has TRBV15 and TRBJ1-6; the D gene is possibly TRBD1 (6 bases). Germline loops: CDR1 LNHNV, CDR2 YYDKDF (reference sequence). This CDR3 comprises 15 residues. The germline V and J ends were trimmed by 1 base and 10 bases, with 14 bases remaining between them. The CDR3 sequence: CATSRVFEGDSPLHF. CDR3 sequence (DNA): TGTGCCACCAGCAGAGTGTTCGAGGGGGACTCACCCCTCCACTTT.

The chain has TRBV5-4 and TRBJ1-1; D is ambiguous. V was pared by 2 bases and J by 3 bases, with 20 bases between. Germline CDR1 is SGHNT and CDR2 is YYREEE (reference sequence). This CDR3 is built from 17 residues. The CDR3 sequence is CASSFGGITSVDTEAFF. CDR3 sequence (DNA): TGTGCCAGCAGCTTTGGCGGAATAACGAGTGTGGACACTGAAGCTTTCTTT. Supplemented by reference TRBV5-4 and TRBJ1-1, the full variable domain reads ETGVTQSPTHLIKTRGQQVTLRCSSQSGHNTVSWYQQALGQGPQFIFQYYREEENGRGNFPPRFSGLQFPNYSSELNVNALELDDSALYLCASSFGGITSVDTEAFFGQGTRLTVV.

This clone came up once. The gene calls are TRBV5-4 and TRBJ2-6, with 8 positions matching TRBD2. The CDR3 runs to 17 residues. V lost 2 bases to trimming and J lost 0 bases; unmatched junction nucleotides: 4. Germline V gene sequence: CDR1 SGHNT, CDR2 YYREEE (reference sequence). CDR3 loop: CASSLIAGGSGANVLTF. DNA of the CDR3: TGTGCCAGCAGCTTAATCGCGGGAGGCTCTGGGGCCAACGTCCTGACTTTC.

The rearrangement links TRBV7-2 to TRBJ2-3; D perhaps matches TRBD2 (5 bases). This CDR3 contains 15 residues. V lost 5 bases to trimming and J lost 3 bases, with 15 bases between them. The germline V gene encodes CDR1 SGHTA and CDR2 FQGNSA. CDR3 sequence: CASSVSSWRTDTQYF. The CDR3 nucleotides read TGTGCCAGCAGCGTTAGTTCTTGGAGGACAGATACGCAGTATTTT. Full variable domain (remainder filled in from reference TRBV7-2 and TRBJ2-3): GAGVSQSPSNKVTEKGKDVELRCDPISGHTALYWYRQSLGQGLEFLIYFQGNSAPDKSGLPSDRFSAERTGGSVSTLTIQRTQQEDSAVYLCASSVSSWRTDTQYFGPGTRLTVL.

The chain recombines TRBV11-2 with TRBJ1-2; 7 nucleotides agree with TRBD1. V lost 1 base and J lost 4; bases outside the gene matches: 3. The CDR3 spans 14 residues. Per germline, CDR1 SGHAT and CDR2 FQNNGV. CDR3: CASSLGQGAYGYTF. In nucleotides, the CDR3 is TGTGCCAGCAGCTTAGGACAGGGAGCCTATGGCTACACCTTC.

J is TRBJ2-3 and V is TRBV13; 9 bases fit TRBD2. Unmatched junction bases numbered 6, after V lost 5 bases and J lost 3 bases. This CDR3 has 15 amino acids. Germline CDR1 PRHDT, CDR2 FYEKMQ (reference sequence). The CDR3 DNA reads TGTGCCAGCAGCACCTCTAGCGGGGATACAGATACGCAGTATTTT. Residues: CASSTSSGDTDTQYF.

This rearrangement joins TRBV29-1 to TRBJ2-1; 7 nucleotides match TRBD2. This CDR3 spans 15 amino acids. Per the germline V gene, CDR1 is SQVTM and CDR2 is ANQGSEA. V lost 7 bases and J lost 5; bases outside the gene matches: 14. The CDR3 region is CSAEGRDYVNNEQFF. The CDR3, as DNA: TGCAGCGCCGAAGGGCGGGACTACGTAAACAATGAGCAGTTCTTC.

The chain is built from TRBV11-2 and TRBJ2-1; perhaps TRBD2 as D (6 bases). CDR3 length: 15 amino acids. The germline V and J ends were trimmed by 6 bases and 4 bases, with 16 bases remaining between them. The germline CDR1 and CDR2 sequences are SGHAT and FQNNGV. CDR3 residues: CASRTRDSDYNEQFF. CDR3 coding DNA: TGTGCCAGCAGGACTAGGGACTCCGATTACAATGAGCAGTTCTTC.

The CDR3 is CASTGYTGELFF. CDR3 nucleotide sequence: TGTGCCAGCACAGGGTACACCGGGGAGCTGTTTTTT. The chain couples TRBV2 to TRBJ2-2, with D perhaps matching TRBD1 (5 bases). V was shortened by 7 bases and J by 3 bases, with 6 bases between the two germline ends. Germline lookup yields CDR1 SNHLY and CDR2 FYNNEI. The CDR3 has 12 residues.

The chain recombines TRBV27 with TRBJ1-2; D might be TRBD1 (5 bases). The CDR3 consists of 14 residues. V shed 4 bases and J shed 8 bases, with 17 bases lying between them. Germline CDR1 is MNHEY and CDR2 is SMNVEV (reference sequence). DNA for the CDR3: TGTGCCAGCAGTTACAGGCCAATTCGAGACGGCTACACCTTC. Protein: CASSYRPIRDGYTF.

The chain couples TRBV27 to TRBJ1-2; a possible D gene is TRBD1 (5 bases). Germline lookup yields CDR1 MNHEY and CDR2 SMNVEV (reference sequence). The V and J ends lost 1 base and 4 bases respectively, with 13 bases between them. The CDR3 totals 15 residues. As DNA, the CDR3 is TGTGCCAGCAGTTTATTCTCGGGGGGGGGCTATGGCTACACCTTC. Protein sequence: CASSLFSGGGYGYTF.

This clone was picked up one time. The chain links TRBV6-5 to TRBJ2-1; perhaps TRBD1 as D (6 bases). Germline V CDR1 and CDR2: MNHEY, SVGAGI. The CDR3 runs 13 residues. Deletions cut 4 bases from V and 6 bases from J, with 10 bases between. The CDR3 loop is CASSLGQLNEQFF. CDR3 coding DNA: TGTGCCAGCAGTTTGGGACAACTCAATGAGCAGTTCTTC.

The V call is TRBV12-5, the J call TRBJ1-5; D perhaps matches TRBD1 (5 bases). V lost 2 bases to trimming and J lost 3 bases, with 17 bases between them. This CDR3 is 17 amino acids long. CDR1 and CDR2 from the germline V gene are LGHNT and FRNRAP. Here the CDR3 reads CASGLHPGRATNQPQHF. In DNA, the CDR3 is TGTGCTAGTGGTTTGCACCCAGGGAGGGCTACCAATCAGCCCCAGCATTTT.